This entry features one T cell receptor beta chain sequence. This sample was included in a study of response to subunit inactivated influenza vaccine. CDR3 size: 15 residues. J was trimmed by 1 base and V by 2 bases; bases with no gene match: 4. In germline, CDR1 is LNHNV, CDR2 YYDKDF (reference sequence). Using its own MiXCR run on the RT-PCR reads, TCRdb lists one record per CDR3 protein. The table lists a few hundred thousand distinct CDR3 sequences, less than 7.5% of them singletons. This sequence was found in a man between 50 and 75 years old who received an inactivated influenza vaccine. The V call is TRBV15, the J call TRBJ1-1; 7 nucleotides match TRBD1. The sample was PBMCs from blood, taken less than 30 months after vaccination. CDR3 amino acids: CATSRRQGSNTEAFF. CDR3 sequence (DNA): TGTGCCACCAGCAGAAGACAGGGATCGAACACTGAAGCTTTCTTT.